This T cell receptor beta chain comes out of a study of cytomegalovirus exposure and HLA in healthy donors. Study results and caveats: The study found most TCR sequences rare, yet found some public TCRs in many donors. In an earlier analysis, in 587 donors, most V segments appeared productive either ~87% or ~30% of the time. The study labeled under 200 TCR beta chains cytomegalovirus-associated. Per published accounts, TCR beta sequences correctly predicted the HLA-A and HLA-B alleles of most subjects.

On this clone: Its antigen is not known.

Use of 60 Vbeta and 13 Jbeta primers characterized the PCR. Profiling relied on immunoSEQ multiplex PCR, and the TCRdb table lists in-frame clones only, not all of them. The sample features over 45,000 clones, with 2.1% in its top ten. V shed 3 bases and J 0 bases; nucleotides not matched to a gene: 2. The germline CDR1 and CDR2 sequences are KGHSH and LQKENI. This CDR3 has 16 residues. Sequencing was performed on PBMCs. The TCR was taken from a woman aged 18-30 years in good health and CMV-seronegative. The chain joins TRBV18 to TRBJ1-3; 10 bases line up with TRBD1. The CDR3 loop reads CASSPTGGYSGNTIYF. CDR3 DNA: TGTGCCAGCTCACCGACAGGGGGCTACTCTGGAAACACCATATATTTT.